These 14 T cell receptor beta chains share one sample of origin, sequenced in a study of shared clonotypes between healthy human individuals. Some clones are missing from TCRdb's copy, which holds only in-frame ones; the method was immunoSEQ multiplex PCR. The data contain 110,000 or so clones, approximately 70% of them singletons. The sequenced sample consisted of memory CD8+ T cells sorted from blood. Subset indicated: CD45RO+ cells pooled with CCR7-negative TemRA cells. These receptors were collected from a woman aged 25 to 45 in good health.

A remark on this clone: The sample has other DNA sequences that encode this CDR3 too. The V call is TRBV19, the J call TRBJ1-1; a weak D match, TRBD1 (5 bases). CDR1 and CDR2 from the germline V gene are LNHDA and SQIVND (reference sequence). The CDR3 is 14 residues long. V was pared by 3 bases and J by 5 bases, with 13 bases between. The DNA for the CDR3 is TGTGCCAGTAGTATTTTTGGGGGTGGGACTGAAGCTTTCTTT. It translates to CASSIFGGGTEAFF.

This rearrangement joins TRBV6-5 to TRBJ2-7, with 10 nucleotides matching TRBD1. In germline, CDR1 is MNHEY, CDR2 SVGAGI. V was clipped by 5 bases and J by 0 bases; unmatched bases: 4. The CDR3 loop spans 15 amino acids. The CDR3 region has the DNA TGTGCCAGCAGTCCCGGGACAGGGGCCTCCTACGAGCAGTACTTC. Protein sequence: CASSPGTGASYEQYF.

This clone was seen at least ten times. The rearrangement uses TRBV5-8 and TRBJ2-2; D could derive from TRBD1 or TRBD2 (6 bases each). The CDR3 spans 16 residues. Germline V CDR1 and CDR2: SGHTS, YDEGEE. Trimming took off 4 bases at V and 4 bases at J, with 17 bases between the two ends. The CDR3 nucleotides read TGTGCCAGCAGCCAAGGTGGGGGGCGCCCCACCGGGGAGCTGTTTTTT. It translates to CASSQGGGRPTGELFF.

In the case of this clone: Other DNA sequences in this sample translate to the same CDR3. The V and J genes are TRBV6-1 and TRBJ2-1; TRBD2 agrees at 10 bases. Germline CDR1 reads MNHNS; CDR2 reads SASEGT. This CDR3 has 15 amino acids. V shed 2 bases and J 6 bases; nucleotides not matched to a gene: 4. CDR3 in DNA: TGTGCCAGCAGTGAACGAACTAGCGGGATCAATGAGCAGTTCTTC. Translated, it gives CASSERTSGINEQFF.

In DNA form, the CDR3 reads TGTGCCAGCAGAGAAGGGGGCTCAGAGCAGTACTTC. It specifies CASREGGSEQYF. The V call is TRBV11-2, the J call TRBJ2-7; 7 nucleotides match TRBD1. Looked up from germline, CDR1 is SGHAT and CDR2 is FQNNGV. This CDR3 has 12 amino acids. With 6 bases clipped from V and 7 bases from J, the junction kept 6 bases outside the gene matches.

About this clone: This sample also contains other DNA sequences that code for the same CDR3. The chain carries TRBV28 and TRBJ2-7; D is possibly TRBD1 or TRBD2 (5 bases each). The CDR3 totals 13 residues. Germline CDR1 and CDR2: MDHEN and SYDVKM. V lost 1 base to trimming and J lost 2 bases, with 6 bases between them. The CDR3 nucleotides are TGTGCCAGCAGTTTATTGGGACCCTACGAGCAGTACTTC. Translated, it gives CASSLLGPYEQYF.

Concerning this clone itself: This CDR3 is also generated by other DNA sequences in the sample. This rearrangement joins TRBV6-6 to TRBJ2-7; D may correspond to TRBD1 or TRBD2 (5 bases each). Germline assignment: CDR1 MNHNY and CDR2 SVGAGI (reference sequence). The CDR3 runs 14 residues. V shed 4 bases and J shed 2 bases, with 12 bases lying between them. CDR3 sequence: CASSSGTATYEQYF. CDR3 sequence (DNA): TGTGCCAGCAGTTCAGGGACGGCGACCTACGAGCAGTACTTC.

This chain connects TRBV7-9 to TRBJ2-7; tentative D call: TRBD1 (5 bases). V lost 8 bases, J lost 1 base, and 12 bases lay in between. This CDR3 has 13 amino acids. Germline lookup yields CDR1 SEHNR and CDR2 FQNEAQ (reference sequence). As DNA, the CDR3 is TGTGCCAGCTTGAGGACACCATCCTACGAGCAGTACTTC. It specifies CASLRTPSYEQYF.

This chain connects TRBV7-8 to TRBJ2-1; TRBD1 is a possible D gene (5 bases). CDR1 and CDR2 from the germline V gene are SGHVS and FQNEAQ. The V gene lost 6 bases and the J gene lost 0 bases, with 9 bases spanning the gap. The CDR3 is 14 residues long. Written as DNA, the CDR3 is TGTGCCAGCAGTCTCCAGGGCTCCTACAATGAGCAGTTCTTC. Its translation: CASSLQGSYNEQFF.

In this sample, this clone turned up once. The genes are TRBV7-9 and TRBJ2-5; 7 nucleotides match TRBD2. Trimming at V came to 10 bases and at J to 7 bases, leaving 9 bases not matched to a gene. From germline, CDR1 is SEHNR and CDR2 FQNEAQ (reference sequence). This CDR3 spans 12 amino acids. The CDR3 sequence: CATQGGLGTQYF. As DNA, the CDR3 is TGTGCCACCCAGGGAGGGTTGGGGACCCAGTACTTC.

J is TRBJ2-7 and V is TRBV15; D may correspond to TRBD1 or TRBD2 (5 bases each). The germline V gene encodes CDR1 LNHNV and CDR2 YYDKDF (reference sequence). V was pared by 6 bases and J by 2 bases, with 14 bases between. The CDR3 extends over 14 amino acids. CDR3 residues: CATRPRDGTYEQYF. CDR3 DNA: TGTGCCACCAGGCCCCGGGACGGGACCTACGAGCAGTACTTC.

The genes are TRBV18 and TRBJ2-1; TRBD2 matches 9 bases. Germline CDR1 KGHSH, CDR2 LQKENI. After removal of 0 bases from V and 7 bases from J, the junction contained 10 bases not matched to a gene. This CDR3 contains 17 residues. CDR3 region: CASSPPIAGVYGNEQFF. The CDR3 nucleotides are TGTGCCAGCTCACCACCGATAGCGGGAGTCTATGGGAATGAGCAGTTCTTC.

The rearrangement joins TRBV6-4 to TRBJ2-2; perhaps TRBD1 as D (6 bases). Per germline, CDR1 MRHNA and CDR2 SNTAGT. The CDR3 extends over 16 amino acids. Trimming cost V 0 bases and J 1 base, with 9 bases left between them. The CDR3 DNA is TGTGCCAGCAGTGACTCAAAACAGGGGAACACCGGGGAGCTGTTTTTT. Encoded protein: CASSDSKQGNTGELFF.

Only a few counts were recorded for this clone. This sequence joins TRBV5-6 and TRBJ1-4; TRBD1 matches 7 bases. The germline V gene has CDR1 SGHDT and CDR2 YYEEEE. The V gene end was trimmed by 0 bases and the J gene end by 3 bases; junction bases not matched to a gene: 2. The CDR3 has 15 amino acids. The chain's CDR3 is CASSLAGTANEKLFF. The CDR3 bases are TGTGCCAGCAGCTTGGCAGGGACAGCTAATGAAAAACTGTTTTTT. Looking up the rest from reference TRBV5-6 and TRBJ1-4 gives the full variable domain: DAGVTQSPTHLIKTRGQQVTLRCSPKSGHDTVSWYQQALGQGPQFIFQYYEEEERQRGNFPDRFSGHQFPNYSSELNVNALLLGDSALYLCASSLAGTANEKLFFGSGTQLSVL.